This TCR beta chain was recorded in a study of T-cell memory formation after mild COVID-19. Germline V CDR1 and CDR2: SGHTA, FQGNSA. This CDR3 contains 18 residues. Trimming pared 5 bases from V and 4 bases from J, leaving 25 bases between. Study-level results: Detection of some responders pre-infection suggested pre-existing cross-reactive memory T cells participated. Clonal second-wave expansions that peaked on day 37 had unconfirmed SARS-CoV-2 specificity.

TCRdb analysed the 5' RACE reads with MiXCR anew, one entry per CDR3 protein. The data contain approximately 290,000 distinct CDR3 sequences, less than 20% of them singletons. Points on this clonotype: The target antigen is unknown.

V is TRBV7-2 and J is TRBJ2-3, with D perhaps TRBD1 (5 bases). The sequenced sample consisted of PBMCs or a T cell subset sorted from them (not recorded which). The TCR was taken from a man between 18 and 35 years old who had mild COVID-19 (a few samples of this study predate the infection). Cell type and time point are not known. This CDR3 is CASSLTPPQGLNPDTQYF. The CDR3 DNA reads as TGTGCCAGCAGCCTAACCCCGCCGCAGGGCCTAAATCCAGATACGCAGTATTTT.